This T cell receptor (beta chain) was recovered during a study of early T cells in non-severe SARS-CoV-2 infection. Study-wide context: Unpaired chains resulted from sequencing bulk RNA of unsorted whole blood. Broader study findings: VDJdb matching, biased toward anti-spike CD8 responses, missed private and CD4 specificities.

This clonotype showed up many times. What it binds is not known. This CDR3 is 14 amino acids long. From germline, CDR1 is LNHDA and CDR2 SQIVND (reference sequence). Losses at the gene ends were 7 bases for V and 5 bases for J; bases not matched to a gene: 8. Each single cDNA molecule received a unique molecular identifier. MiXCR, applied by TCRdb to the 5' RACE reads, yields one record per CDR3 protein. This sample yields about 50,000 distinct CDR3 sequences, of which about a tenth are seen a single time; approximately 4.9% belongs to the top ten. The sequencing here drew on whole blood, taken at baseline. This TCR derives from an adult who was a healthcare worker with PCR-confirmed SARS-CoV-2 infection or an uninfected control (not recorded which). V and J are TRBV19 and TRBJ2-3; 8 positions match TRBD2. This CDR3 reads CASTPGGLRDTQYF. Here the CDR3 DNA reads TGTGCCAGTACCCCGGGGGGGCTTAGAGATACGCAGTATTTT.